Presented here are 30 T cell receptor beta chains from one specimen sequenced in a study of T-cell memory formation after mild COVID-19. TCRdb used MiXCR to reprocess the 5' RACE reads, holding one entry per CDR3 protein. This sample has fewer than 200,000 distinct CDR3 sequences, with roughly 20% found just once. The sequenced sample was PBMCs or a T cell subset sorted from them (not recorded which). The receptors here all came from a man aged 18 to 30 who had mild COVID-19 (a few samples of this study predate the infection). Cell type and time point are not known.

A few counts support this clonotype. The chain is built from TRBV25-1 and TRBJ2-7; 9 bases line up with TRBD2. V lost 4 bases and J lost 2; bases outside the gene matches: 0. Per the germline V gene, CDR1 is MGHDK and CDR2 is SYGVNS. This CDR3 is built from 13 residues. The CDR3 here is CASSVAGAYEQYF. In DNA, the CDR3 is TGTGCCAGCAGTGTAGCGGGGGCCTACGAGCAGTACTTC.

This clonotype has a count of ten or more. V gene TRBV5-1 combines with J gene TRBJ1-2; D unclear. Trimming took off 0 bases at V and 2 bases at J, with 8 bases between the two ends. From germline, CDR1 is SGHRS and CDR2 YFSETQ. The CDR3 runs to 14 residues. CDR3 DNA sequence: TGCGCCAGCAGCTTGGAGACGCCAAACTATGGCTACACCTTC. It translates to CASSLETPNYGYTF.

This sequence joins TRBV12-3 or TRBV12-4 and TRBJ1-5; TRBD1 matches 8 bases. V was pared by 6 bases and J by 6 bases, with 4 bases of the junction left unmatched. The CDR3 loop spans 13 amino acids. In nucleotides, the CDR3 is TGTGCCAGCAGGGACAGGGAGGTTCAGCCCCAGCATTTT. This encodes CASRDREVQPQHF.

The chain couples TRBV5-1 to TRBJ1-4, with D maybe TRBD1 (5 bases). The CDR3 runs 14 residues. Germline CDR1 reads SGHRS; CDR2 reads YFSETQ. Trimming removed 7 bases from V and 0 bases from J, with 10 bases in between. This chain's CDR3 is CASGVGATNEKLFF. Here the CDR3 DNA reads TGCGCCAGCGGAGTGGGGGCAACTAATGAAAAACTGTTTTTT.

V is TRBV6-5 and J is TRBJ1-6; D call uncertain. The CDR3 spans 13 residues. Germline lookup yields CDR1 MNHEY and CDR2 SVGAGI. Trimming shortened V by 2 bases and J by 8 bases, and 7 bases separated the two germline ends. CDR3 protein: CASSYIGDSPLHF. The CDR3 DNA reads TGTGCCAGCAGTTACATTGGGGATTCACCCCTCCACTTT.

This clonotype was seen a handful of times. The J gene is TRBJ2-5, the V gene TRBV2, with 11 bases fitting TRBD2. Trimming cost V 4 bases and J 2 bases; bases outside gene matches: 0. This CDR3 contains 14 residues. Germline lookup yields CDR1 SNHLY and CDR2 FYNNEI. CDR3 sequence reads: CASSGTSGQETQYF. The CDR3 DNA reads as TGTGCCAGCAGTGGGACTAGCGGGCAAGAGACCCAGTACTTC.

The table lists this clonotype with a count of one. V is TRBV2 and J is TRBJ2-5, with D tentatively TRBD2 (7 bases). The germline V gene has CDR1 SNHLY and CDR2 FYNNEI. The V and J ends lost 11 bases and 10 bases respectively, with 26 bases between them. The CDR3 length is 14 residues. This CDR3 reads CAQGNPGGPRVQYF. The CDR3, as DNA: TGTGCCCAAGGAAATCCGGGGGGCCCGCGGGTCCAGTACTTC.

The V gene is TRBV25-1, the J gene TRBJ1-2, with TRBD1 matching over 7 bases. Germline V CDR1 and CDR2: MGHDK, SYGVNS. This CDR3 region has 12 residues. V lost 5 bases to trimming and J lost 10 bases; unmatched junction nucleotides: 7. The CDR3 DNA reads TGTGCCAGCAGTCAGGGGGGGTTGTCCTACACCTTC. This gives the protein CASSQGGLSYTF.

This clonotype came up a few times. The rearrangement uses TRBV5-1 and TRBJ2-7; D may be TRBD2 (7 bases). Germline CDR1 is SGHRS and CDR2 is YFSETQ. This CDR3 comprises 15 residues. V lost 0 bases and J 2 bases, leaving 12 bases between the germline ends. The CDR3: CASSLAAGDTYEQYF. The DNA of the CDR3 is TGCGCCAGCAGCTTGGCGGCGGGGGACACCTACGAGCAGTACTTC.

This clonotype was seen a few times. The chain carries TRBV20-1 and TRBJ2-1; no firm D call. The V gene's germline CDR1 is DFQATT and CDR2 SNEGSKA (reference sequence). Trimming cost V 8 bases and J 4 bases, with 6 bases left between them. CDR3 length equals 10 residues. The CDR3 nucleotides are TGCAGTTTTGTGTACAATGAGCAGTTCTTC. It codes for CSFVYNEQFF.

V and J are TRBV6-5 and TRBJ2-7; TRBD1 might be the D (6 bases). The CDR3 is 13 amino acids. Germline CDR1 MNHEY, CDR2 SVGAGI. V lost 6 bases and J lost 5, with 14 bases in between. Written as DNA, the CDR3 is TGTGCCAGCAGCCCCGCCAGGGGCCACGAGCAGTACGTC. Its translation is CASSPARGHEQYV.

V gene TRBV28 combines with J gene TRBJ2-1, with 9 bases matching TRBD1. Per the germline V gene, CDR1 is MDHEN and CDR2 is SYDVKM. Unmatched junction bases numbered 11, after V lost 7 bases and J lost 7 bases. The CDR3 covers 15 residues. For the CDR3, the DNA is TGTGCCAGCACCACTGGGACAGGGAAAAAAAATGAGCAGTTCTTC. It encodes CASTTGTGKKNEQFF. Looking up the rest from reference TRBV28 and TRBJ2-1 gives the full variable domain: DVKVTQSSRYLVKRTGEKVFLECVQDMDHENMFWYRQDPGLGLRLIYFSYDVKMKEKGDIPEGYSVSREKKERFSLILESASTNQTSMYLCASTTGTGKKNEQFFGPGTRLTVL.

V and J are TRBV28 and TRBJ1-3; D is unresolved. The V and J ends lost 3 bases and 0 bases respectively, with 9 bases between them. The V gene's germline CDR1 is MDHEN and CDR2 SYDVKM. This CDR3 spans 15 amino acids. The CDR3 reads CASSFPWGSGNTIYF. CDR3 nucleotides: TGTGCCAGCAGTTTCCCTTGGGGCTCTGGAAACACCATATATTTT.

Written as DNA, the CDR3 is TGTGCCAGCAGCTCCCGGGCGGGCCCCCAGTACTTC. It codes for CASSSRAGPQYF. V is TRBV11-2 and J is TRBJ2-5; D is perhaps TRBD2 (5 bases). The CDR3 is 12 amino acids. Trimming removed 4 bases at V and 9 bases at J, with 12 bases between. The germline gives CDR1 SGHAT, CDR2 FQNNGV. Combining the CDR3 with reference TRBV11-2 and TRBJ2-5 gives the whole variable domain EAGVAQSPRYKIIEKRQSVAFWCNPISGHATLYWYQQILGQGPKLLIQFQNNGVVDDSQLPKDRFSAERLKGVDSTLKIQPAKLEDSAVYLCASSSRAGPQYFGPGTRLLVL.

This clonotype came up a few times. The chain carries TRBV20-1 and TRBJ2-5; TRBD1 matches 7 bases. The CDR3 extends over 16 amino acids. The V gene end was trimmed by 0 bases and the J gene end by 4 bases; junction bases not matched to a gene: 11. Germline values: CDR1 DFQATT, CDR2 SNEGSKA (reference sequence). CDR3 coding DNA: TGCAGTGCTAGAGATTTGGGTCAGGGGGTTCGAGAGACCCAGTACTTC. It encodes CSARDLGQGVRETQYF.

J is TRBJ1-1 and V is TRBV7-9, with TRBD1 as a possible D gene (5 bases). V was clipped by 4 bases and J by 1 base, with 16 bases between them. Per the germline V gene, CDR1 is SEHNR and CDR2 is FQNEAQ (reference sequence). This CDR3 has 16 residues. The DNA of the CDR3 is TGTGCCAGCAGCTCCCCCTTTTCTAGGGGGAACACTGAAGCTTTCTTT. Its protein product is CASSSPFSRGNTEAFF.

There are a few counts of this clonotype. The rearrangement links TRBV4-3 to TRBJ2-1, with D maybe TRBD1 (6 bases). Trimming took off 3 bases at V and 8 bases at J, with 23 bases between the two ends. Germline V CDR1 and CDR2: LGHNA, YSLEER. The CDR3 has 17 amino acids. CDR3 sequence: CASSHLSSAGALYEQFF. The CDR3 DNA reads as TGCGCCAGCAGCCACCTTAGCAGTGCAGGGGCCCTCTATGAGCAGTTCTTC.

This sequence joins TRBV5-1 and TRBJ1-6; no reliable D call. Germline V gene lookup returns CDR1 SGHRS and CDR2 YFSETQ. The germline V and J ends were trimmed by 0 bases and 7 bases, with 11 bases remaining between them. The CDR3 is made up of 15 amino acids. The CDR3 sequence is CASSLVRTGNSPLHF. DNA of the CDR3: TGCGCCAGCAGCTTGGTGAGAACTGGCAATTCACCCCTCCACTTT.

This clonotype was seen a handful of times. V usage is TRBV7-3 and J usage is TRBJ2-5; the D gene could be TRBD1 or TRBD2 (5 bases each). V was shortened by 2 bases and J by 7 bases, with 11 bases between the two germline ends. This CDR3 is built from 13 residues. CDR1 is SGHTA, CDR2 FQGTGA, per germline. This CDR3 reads CASSLGAGGTQYF. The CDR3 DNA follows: TGTGCCAGCAGCTTAGGCGCTGGGGGGACCCAGTACTTC.

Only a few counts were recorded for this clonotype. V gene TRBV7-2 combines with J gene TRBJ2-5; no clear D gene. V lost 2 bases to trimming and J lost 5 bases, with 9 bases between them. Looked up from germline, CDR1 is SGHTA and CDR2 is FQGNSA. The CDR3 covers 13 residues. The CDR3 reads CASSLLQWETQYF. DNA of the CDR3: TGTGCCAGCAGCTTACTTCAATGGGAGACCCAGTACTTC. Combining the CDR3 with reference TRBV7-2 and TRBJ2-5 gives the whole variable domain GAGVSQSPSNKVTEKGKDVELRCDPISGHTALYWYRQSLGQGLEFLIYFQGNSAPDKSGLPSDRFSAERTGGSVSTLTIQRTQQEDSAVYLCASSLLQWETQYFGPGTRLLVL.

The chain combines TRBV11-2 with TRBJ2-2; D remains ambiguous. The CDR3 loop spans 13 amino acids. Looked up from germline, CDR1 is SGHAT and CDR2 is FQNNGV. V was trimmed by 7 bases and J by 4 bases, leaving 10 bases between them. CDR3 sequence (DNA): TGTGCCAGCACCCTCGTCTCCACCGGGGAGCTGTTTTTT. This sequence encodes CASTLVSTGELFF.

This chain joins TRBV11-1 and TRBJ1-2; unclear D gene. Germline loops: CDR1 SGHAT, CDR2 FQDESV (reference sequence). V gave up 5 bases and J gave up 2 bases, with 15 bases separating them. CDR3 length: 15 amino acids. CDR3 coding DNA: TGTGCCAGCAGCGCGAGGTCACTGGGGAACTATGGCTACACCTTC. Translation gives CASSARSLGNYGYTF.

The CDR3 sequence: CASSAGPTWDTQYF. The CDR3, as DNA: TGTGCCAGCAGCGCGGGGCCAACTTGGGATACGCAGTATTTT. The rearrangement uses TRBV4-2 and TRBJ2-3; TRBD2 might be the D (6 bases). From germline, CDR1 is LGHNA and CDR2 YNFKEQ. This CDR3 contains 14 residues. V was trimmed by 5 bases and J by 6 bases, leaving 15 bases between them.

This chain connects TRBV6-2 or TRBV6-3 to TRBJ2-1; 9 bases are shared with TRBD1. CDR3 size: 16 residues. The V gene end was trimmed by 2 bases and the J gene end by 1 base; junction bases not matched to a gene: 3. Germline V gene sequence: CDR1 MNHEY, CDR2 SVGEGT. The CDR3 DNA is TGTGCCAGCAGTTACAATGACAGGGGGTCCTACAATGAGCAGTTCTTC. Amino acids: CASSYNDRGSYNEQFF.

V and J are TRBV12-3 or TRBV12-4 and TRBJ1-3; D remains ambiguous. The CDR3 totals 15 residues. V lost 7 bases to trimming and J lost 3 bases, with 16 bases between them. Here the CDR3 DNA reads TGTGCCAGCAATCCCCTCGGGAGCGTTGGAAACACCATATATTTT. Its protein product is CASNPLGSVGNTIYF.

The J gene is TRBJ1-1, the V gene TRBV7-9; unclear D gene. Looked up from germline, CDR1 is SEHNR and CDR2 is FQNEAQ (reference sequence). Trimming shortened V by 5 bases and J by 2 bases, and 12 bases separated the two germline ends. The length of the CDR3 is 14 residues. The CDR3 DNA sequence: TGTGCCAGCAGCCCACAAAGATCTAACACTGAAGCTTTCTTT. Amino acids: CASSPQRSNTEAFF.

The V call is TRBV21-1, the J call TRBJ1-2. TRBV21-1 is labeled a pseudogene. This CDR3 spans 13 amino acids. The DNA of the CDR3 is TGTGCCAGCGAGATTAACATCGCCTATGGCTACACCTTC. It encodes CASEINIAYGYTF.

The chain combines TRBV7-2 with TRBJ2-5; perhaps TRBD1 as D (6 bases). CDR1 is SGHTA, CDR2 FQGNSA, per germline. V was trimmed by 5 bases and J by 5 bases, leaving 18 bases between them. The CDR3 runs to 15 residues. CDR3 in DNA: TGTGCCAGCAGCAAGACAGGCGGTTTCGGGGAGACCCAGTACTTC. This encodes CASSKTGGFGETQYF.

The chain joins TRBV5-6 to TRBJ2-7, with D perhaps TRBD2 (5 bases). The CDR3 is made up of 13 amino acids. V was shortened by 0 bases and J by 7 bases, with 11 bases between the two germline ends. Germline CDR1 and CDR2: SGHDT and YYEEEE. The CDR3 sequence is CASSLVAGGEQYV. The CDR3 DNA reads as TGTGCCAGCAGCTTGGTCGCGGGCGGTGAGCAGTACGTC.

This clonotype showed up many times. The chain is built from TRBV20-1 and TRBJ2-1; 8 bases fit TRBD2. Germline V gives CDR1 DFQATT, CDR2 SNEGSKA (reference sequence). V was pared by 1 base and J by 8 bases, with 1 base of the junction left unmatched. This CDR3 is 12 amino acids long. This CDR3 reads CSARVGGDEQFF. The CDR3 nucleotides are TGCAGTGCTAGAGTCGGGGGGGATGAGCAGTTCTTC.